A single T cell receptor beta chain is shown here with its context. The protocol was immunoSEQ multiplex PCR, while the TCRdb copy is restricted to in-frame clones and leaves out a portion. Found here are about 200,000 clones, more than 70% of them singletons; the top ten hold approximately 8.2%. This record comes from a study of blood T cell repertoires in COVID-19. Study information: Samples came from the United States, Italy and Spain, spanning acute and convalescent COVID-19.

CDR3 length equals 12 residues. Germline values: CDR1 LGHDT, CDR2 YNNKEL (reference sequence). Trimming took off 4 bases at V and 3 bases at J, with 6 bases between the two ends. This chain joins TRBV3-1 (or the pseudogene TRBV3-2) and TRBJ2-5; D gene unclear. The sample consisted of PBMCs or T cells enriched from blood (not recorded which). This receptor was identified in a woman between 18 and 29 years old who had recovered from COVID-19. CDR3 DNA sequence: TGTGCCAGCAGCCTATATGAAGAGACCCAGTACTTC. This translates into CASSLYEETQYF.